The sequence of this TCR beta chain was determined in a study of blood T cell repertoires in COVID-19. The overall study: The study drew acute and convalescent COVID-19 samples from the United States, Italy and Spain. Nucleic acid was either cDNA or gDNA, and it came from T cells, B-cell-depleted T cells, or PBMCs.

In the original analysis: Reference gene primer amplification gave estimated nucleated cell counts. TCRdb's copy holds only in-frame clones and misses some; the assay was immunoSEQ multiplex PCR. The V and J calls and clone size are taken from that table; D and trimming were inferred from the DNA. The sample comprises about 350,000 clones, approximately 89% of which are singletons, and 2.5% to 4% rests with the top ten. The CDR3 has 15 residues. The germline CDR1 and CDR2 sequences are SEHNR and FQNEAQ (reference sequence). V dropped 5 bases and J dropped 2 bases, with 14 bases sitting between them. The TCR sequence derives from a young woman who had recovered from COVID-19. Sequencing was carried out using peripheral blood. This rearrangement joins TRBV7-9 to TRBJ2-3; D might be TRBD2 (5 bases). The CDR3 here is CASSNPERHTDTQYF. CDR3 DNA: TGTGCCAGCAGCAACCCAGAGCGGCACACAGATACGCAGTATTTT. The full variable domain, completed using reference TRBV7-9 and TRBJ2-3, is DTGVSQNPRHKITKRGQNVTFRCDPISEHNRLYWYRQTLGQGPEFLTYFQNEAQLEKSRLLSDRFSAERPKGSFSTLEIQRTEQGDSAMYLCASSNPERHTDTQYFGPGTRLTVL.